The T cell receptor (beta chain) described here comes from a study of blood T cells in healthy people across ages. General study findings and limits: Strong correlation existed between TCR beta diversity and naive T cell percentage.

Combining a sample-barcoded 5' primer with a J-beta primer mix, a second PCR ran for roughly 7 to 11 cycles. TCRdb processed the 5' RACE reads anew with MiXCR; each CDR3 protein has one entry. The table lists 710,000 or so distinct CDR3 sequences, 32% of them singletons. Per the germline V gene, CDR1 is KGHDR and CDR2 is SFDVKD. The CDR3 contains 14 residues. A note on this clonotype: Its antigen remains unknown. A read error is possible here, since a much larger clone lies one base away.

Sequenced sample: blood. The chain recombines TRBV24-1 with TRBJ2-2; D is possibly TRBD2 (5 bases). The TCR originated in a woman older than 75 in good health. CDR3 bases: TGTGCCACCAGCCCTTGGGGAAACACCGGGGAGCGGTTTTTT. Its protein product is CATSPWGNTGERFF.